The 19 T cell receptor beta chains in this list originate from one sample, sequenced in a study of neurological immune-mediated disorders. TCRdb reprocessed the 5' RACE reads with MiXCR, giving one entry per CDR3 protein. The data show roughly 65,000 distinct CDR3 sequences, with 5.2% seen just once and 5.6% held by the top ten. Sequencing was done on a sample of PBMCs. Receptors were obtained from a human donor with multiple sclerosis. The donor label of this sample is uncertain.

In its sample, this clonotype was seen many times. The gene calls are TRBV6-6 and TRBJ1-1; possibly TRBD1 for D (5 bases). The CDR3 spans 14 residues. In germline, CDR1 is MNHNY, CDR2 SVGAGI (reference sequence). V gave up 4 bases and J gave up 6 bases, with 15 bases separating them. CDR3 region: CASSLKGRGAEAFF. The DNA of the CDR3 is TGTGCCAGCAGTTTAAAGGGGAGAGGGGCTGAAGCTTTCTTT.

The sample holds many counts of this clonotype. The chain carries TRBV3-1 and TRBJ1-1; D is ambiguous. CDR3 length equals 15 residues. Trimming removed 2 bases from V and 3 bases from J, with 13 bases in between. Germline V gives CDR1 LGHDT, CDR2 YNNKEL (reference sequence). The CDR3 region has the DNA TGTGCCAGCAGCCAATTAGGAGGGAGGGACACTGAAGCTTTCTTT. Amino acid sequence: CASSQLGGRDTEAFF.

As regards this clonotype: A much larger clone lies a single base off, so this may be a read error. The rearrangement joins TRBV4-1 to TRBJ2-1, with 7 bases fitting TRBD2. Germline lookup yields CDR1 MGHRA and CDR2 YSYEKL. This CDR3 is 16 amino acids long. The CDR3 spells CANSPLGGSSYNEQFF. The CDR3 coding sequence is TGCGCCAACAGCCCCCTCGGGGGGAGCTCCTACAATGAGCAGTTCTTC.

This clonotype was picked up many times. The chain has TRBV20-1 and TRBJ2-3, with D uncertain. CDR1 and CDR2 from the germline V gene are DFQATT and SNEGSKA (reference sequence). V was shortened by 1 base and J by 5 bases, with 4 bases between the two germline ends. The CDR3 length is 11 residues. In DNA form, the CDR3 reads TGCAGTGCTAGAGGCGGAGATACGCAGTATTTT. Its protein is CSARGGDTQYF.

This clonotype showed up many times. Here the CDR3 reads CASNPRPGSSYNEQFF. CDR3 DNA: TGCGCCAGCAACCCCCGGCCGGGGAGCTCCTACAATGAGCAGTTCTTC. The chain is built from TRBV5-1 and TRBJ2-1; TRBD2 is a possible D gene (5 bases). Per germline, CDR1 SGHRS and CDR2 YFSETQ. The CDR3 is made up of 16 amino acids. V lost 6 bases and J lost 0, with 16 bases in between.

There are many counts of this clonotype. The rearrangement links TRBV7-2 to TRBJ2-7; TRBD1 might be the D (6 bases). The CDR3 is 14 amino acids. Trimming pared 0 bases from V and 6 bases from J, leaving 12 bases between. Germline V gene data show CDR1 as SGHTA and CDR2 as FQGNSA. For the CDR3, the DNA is TGTGCCAGCAGCTTAGCGGTCCAGGGGAGCGAGCAGTACTTC. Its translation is CASSLAVQGSEQYF.

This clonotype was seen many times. The CDR3 bases are TGCGCCAGCAGCCCGAACATAGGGCTTGCTGAAGCTTTCTTT. Amino acids: CASSPNIGLAEAFF. J is TRBJ1-1 and V is TRBV5-1; D not resolved. The CDR3 spans 14 residues. The V gene's germline CDR1 is SGHRS and CDR2 YFSETQ. V gave up 4 bases and J gave up 6 bases, with 16 bases separating them. The full variable domain, rest sourced from reference TRBV5-1 and TRBJ1-1, is KAGVTQTPRYLIKTRGQQVTLSCSPISGHRSVSWYQQTPGQGLQFLFEYFSETQRNKGNFPGRFSGRQFSNSRSEMNVSTLELGDSALYLCASSPNIGLAEAFFGQGTRLTVV.

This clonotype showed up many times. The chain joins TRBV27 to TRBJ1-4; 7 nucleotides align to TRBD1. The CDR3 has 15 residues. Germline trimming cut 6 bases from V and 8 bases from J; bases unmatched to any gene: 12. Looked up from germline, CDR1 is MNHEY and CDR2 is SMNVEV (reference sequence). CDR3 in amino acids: CASRPLRDSGEKLFF. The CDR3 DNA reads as TGTGCCAGCAGACCGCTCCGGGACAGTGGGGAAAAACTGTTTTTT.

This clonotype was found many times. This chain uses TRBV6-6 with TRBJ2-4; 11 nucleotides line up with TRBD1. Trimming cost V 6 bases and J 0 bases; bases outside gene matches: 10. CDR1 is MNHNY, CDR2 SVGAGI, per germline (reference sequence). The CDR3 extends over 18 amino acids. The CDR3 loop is CASSRTGTGGLAKNIQYF. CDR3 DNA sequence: TGTGCCAGCAGCCGAACCGGGACAGGGGGACTAGCCAAAAACATTCAGTACTTC.

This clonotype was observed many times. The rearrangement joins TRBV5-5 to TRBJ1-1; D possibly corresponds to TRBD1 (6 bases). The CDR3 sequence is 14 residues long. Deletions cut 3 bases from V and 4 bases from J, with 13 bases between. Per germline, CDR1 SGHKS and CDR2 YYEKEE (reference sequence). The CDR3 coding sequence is TGTGCCAGCAGCTCCTACAGGGAGAGCACTGAAGCTTTCTTT. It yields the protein CASSSYRESTEAFF.

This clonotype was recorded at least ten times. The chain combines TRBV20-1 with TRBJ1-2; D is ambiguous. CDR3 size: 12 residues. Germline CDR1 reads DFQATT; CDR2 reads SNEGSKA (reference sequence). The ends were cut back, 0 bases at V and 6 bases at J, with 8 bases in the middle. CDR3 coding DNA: TGCAGTGCTAGAGATCTCAAGGATGGCTACACCTTC. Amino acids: CSARDLKDGYTF.

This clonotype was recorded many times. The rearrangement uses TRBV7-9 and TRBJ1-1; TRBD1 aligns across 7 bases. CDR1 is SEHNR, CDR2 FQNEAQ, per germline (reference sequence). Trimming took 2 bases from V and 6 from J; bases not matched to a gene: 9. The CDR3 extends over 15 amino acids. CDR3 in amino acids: CASSLRRQGEAEAFF. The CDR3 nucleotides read TGTGCCAGCAGCTTACGCCGACAGGGAGAGGCTGAAGCTTTCTTT.

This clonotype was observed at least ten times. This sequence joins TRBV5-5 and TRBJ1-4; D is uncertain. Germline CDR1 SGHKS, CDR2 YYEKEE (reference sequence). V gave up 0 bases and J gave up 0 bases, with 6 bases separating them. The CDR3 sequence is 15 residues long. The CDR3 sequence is CASSLERSTNEKLFF. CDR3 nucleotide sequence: TGTGCCAGCAGCTTGGAGAGGTCAACTAATGAAAAACTGTTTTTT.

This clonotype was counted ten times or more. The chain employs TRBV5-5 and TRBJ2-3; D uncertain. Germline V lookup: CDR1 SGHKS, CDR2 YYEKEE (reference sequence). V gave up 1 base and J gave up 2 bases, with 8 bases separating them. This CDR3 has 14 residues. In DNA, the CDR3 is TGTGCCAGCAGCTTGAATGGCTTCACAGATACGCAGTATTTT. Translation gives CASSLNGFTDTQYF. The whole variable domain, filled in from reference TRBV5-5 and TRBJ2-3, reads DAGVTQSPTHLIKTRGQQVTLRCSPISGHKSVSWYQQVLGQGPQFIFQYYEKEERGRGNFPDRFSARQFPNYSSELNVNALLLGDSALYLCASSLNGFTDTQYFGPGTRLTVL.

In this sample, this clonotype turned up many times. The CDR3 protein is CASSQDSYENTEAFF. In DNA form, the CDR3 reads TGTGCCAGCAGCCAAGATTCATATGAGAACACTGAAGCTTTCTTT. This rearrangement joins TRBV4-2 to TRBJ1-1; D unresolved. The CDR3 is 15 residues long. Germline V gene lookup returns CDR1 LGHNA and CDR2 YNFKEQ. Trimming removed 0 bases from V and 1 base from J, with 9 bases in between.

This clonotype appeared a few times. CDR3 nucleotides: TGCAGCGTTGCCAGCACTAGCCTGCTTGATACGCAGTATTTT. This encodes CSVASTSLLDTQYF. The chain recombines TRBV29-1 with TRBJ2-3; a possible D gene is TRBD2 (6 bases). The CDR3 covers 14 residues. V was cut by 4 bases and J by 6 bases, with 17 bases left in between. Germline values: CDR1 SQVTM, CDR2 ANQGSEA.

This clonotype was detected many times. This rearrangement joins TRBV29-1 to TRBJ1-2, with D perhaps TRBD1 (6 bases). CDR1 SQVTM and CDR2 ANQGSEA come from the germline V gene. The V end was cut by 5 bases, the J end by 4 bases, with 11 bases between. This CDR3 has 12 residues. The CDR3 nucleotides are TGCAGCGTTTCTACAGGGAGCTATGGCTACACCTTC. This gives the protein CSVSTGSYGYTF. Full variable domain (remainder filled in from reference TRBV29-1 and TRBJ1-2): SAVISQKPSRDICQRGTSLTIQCQVDSQVTMMFWYRQQPGQSLTLIATANQGSEATYESGFVIDKFPISRPNLTFSTLTVSNMSPEDSSIYLCSVSTGSYGYTFGSGTRLTVV.

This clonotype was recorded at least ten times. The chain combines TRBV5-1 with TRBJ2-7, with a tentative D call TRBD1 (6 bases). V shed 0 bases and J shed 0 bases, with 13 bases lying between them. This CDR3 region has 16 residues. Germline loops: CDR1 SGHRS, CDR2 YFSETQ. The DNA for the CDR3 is TGCGCCAGCAGCTTGGAGGGGGACACTCTCTCCTACGAGCAGTACTTC. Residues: CASSLEGDTLSYEQYF.

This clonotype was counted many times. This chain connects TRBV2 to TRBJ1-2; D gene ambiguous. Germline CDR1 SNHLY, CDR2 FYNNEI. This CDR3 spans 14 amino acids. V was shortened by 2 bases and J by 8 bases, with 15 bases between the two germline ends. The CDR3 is CASSEFEGSKGYTF. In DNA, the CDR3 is TGTGCCAGCAGTGAATTTGAGGGCAGCAAGGGCTACACCTTC.